The 19 T cell receptor beta chains reported below all come from one sample, sequenced in a study of blood T cell repertoires in COVID-19. Profiled with immunoSEQ multiplex PCR; TCRdb holds only in-frame clones, not every one. The sample includes roughly 71,000 clones, 88% of them seen just once. Sequencing input: peripheral blood. These receptors came from a man in his fifties or sixties with acute or convalescent COVID-19.

The chain carries TRBV6-5 and TRBJ1-4, with 7 positions matching TRBD1. From germline, CDR1 is MNHEY and CDR2 SVGAGI. This CDR3 is built from 15 residues. Trimming removed 5 bases from V and 5 bases from J; junction bases left unmatched: 8. CDR3 DNA: TGTGCCAGCAGTCCACGGGGCAGGGGGAATGAAAAACTGTTTTTT. This sequence encodes CASSPRGRGNEKLFF.

This CDR3 is CASSLYYTDTQYF. CDR3 in DNA: TGTGCCAGCAGTTTATACTACACAGATACGCAGTATTTT. V and J are TRBV12-3 or TRBV12-4 and TRBJ2-3, with D uncertain. The CDR3 is 13 residues long. V lost 2 bases and J 2 bases, leaving 5 bases between the germline ends.

In the case of this clone: This same CDR3 is encoded by further DNA sequences in the sample. The chain combines TRBV19 with TRBJ1-1, with TRBD1 matching 8 bases. The CDR3 loop spans 14 amino acids. From germline, CDR1 is LNHDA and CDR2 SQIVND (reference sequence). The J segment lost 5 bases and the V segment lost 3 bases, leaving 5 bases of the junction unmatched. The CDR3 loop reads CASSIQGARTEAFF. The CDR3 DNA reads TGTGCCAGTAGTATTCAGGGGGCAAGGACTGAAGCTTTCTTT.

The V and J genes are TRBV7-9 and TRBJ2-3, with TRBD1 matching 8 bases. CDR3 size: 16 residues. Unmatched junction bases numbered 12, after V lost 0 bases and J lost 10 bases. Germline V gene lookup returns CDR1 SEHNR and CDR2 FQNEAQ (reference sequence). The DNA for the CDR3 is TGTGCCAGCAGCTTAGCGAGACAGGGGCTTCAGGGTTCGCAGTATTTT. Encoded protein: CASSLARQGLQGSQYF.

The chain couples TRBV6-5 to TRBJ1-5; possible D gene TRBD1, 6 bases. Trimming removed 7 bases at V and 1 base at J, with 14 bases between. CDR3 length: 15 amino acids. CDR1 is MNHEY, CDR2 SVGAGI, per germline. The CDR3 DNA reads TGTGCCAGCAAAAAACAGGGCTTGAGCAATCAGCCCCAGCATTTT. This gives the protein CASKKQGLSNQPQHF.

This clone has only a few counts. CDR3 sequence (DNA): TGCGCCAGCAGTGAGTGGAGGGGACGGAACACTGAAGCTTTCTTT. Its translation is CASSEWRGRNTEAFF. V and J are TRBV10-2 and TRBJ1-1; tentative D call: TRBD1 (5 bases). V was shortened by 1 base and J by 1 base, with 10 bases between the two germline ends. The germline V gene encodes CDR1 WSHSY and CDR2 SAAADI. The CDR3 runs to 15 residues.

This clone appeared once. The chain is built from TRBV6-4 and TRBJ1-1; possible D gene TRBD1, 5 bases. Per germline, CDR1 MRHNA and CDR2 SNTAGT. The CDR3 runs 14 residues. The ends were cut back, 6 bases at V and 2 bases at J, with 13 bases in the middle. The CDR3 protein is CASRVAGHNTEAFF. CDR3 nucleotides: TGTGCCAGCAGGGTAGCAGGGCATAACACTGAAGCTTTCTTT.

This chain links TRBV6-8 with TRBJ1-5, with D maybe TRBD1 (5 bases). The germline V gene encodes CDR1 MNHGY and CDR2 SAAAGT. With 6 bases removed from V and 1 base from J, the gap between germline ends came to 16 bases. The CDR3 has 16 amino acids. This CDR3 reads CASRGRAVISNQPQHF. The DNA for the CDR3 is TGTGCCAGCAGGGGCAGGGCAGTAATCAGCAATCAGCCCCAGCATTTT.

The genes are TRBV19 and TRBJ1-5, with 8 positions matching TRBD1. The CDR3 consists of 13 residues. Germline loops: CDR1 LNHDA, CDR2 SQIVND (reference sequence). J was trimmed by 6 bases and V by 9 bases; bases with no gene match: 7. The CDR3 protein is CASRGPLPQPQHF. CDR3 nucleotides: TGTGCCAGCAGGGGGCCTCTTCCTCAGCCCCAGCATTTT. Using reference TRBV19 and TRBJ1-5 for the parts outside the CDR3, the full variable domain is DGGITQSPKYLFRKEGQNVTLSCEQNLNHDAMYWYRQDPGQGLRLIYYSQIVNDFQKGDIAEGYSVSREKKESFPLTVTSAQKNPTAFYLCASRGPLPQPQHFGDGTRLSIL.

CDR3 region: CASSLDGGPYEQYF. The CDR3 DNA reads TGTGCCAGCAGCTTAGACGGGGGTCCCTACGAGCAGTACTTC. The chain carries TRBV7-9 and TRBJ2-7; a weak D match, TRBD2 (6 bases). V was cut by 1 base and J by 2 bases, with 9 bases left in between. Per germline, CDR1 SEHNR and CDR2 FQNEAQ (reference sequence). This CDR3 has 14 amino acids.

This rearrangement joins TRBV5-1 to TRBJ2-5, with a possible D match to TRBD2 (5 bases). V lost 4 bases and J 5 bases, leaving 15 bases between the germline ends. The V gene's germline CDR1 is SGHRS and CDR2 YFSETQ. CDR3 length: 14 amino acids. The CDR3 DNA reads as TGCGCCAGCAGCCCGTCTTGGGAGCGGGAGACCCAGTACTTC. Translation gives CASSPSWERETQYF.

This chain uses TRBV4-1 with TRBJ2-2; unclear D gene. The germline V and J ends were trimmed by 0 bases and 11 bases, with 7 bases remaining between them. Per the germline V gene, CDR1 is MGHRA and CDR2 is YSYEKL. This CDR3 has 12 amino acids. The CDR3 DNA reads as TGCGCCAGCAGCCAAGATGAACTTGAGCTGTTTTTT. Translation gives CASSQDELELFF.

V and J are TRBV6-6 and TRBJ2-7, with 9 bases aligning to TRBD1. Trimming took 7 bases from V and 1 from J; bases not matched to a gene: 8. Germline values: CDR1 MNHNY, CDR2 SVGAGI (reference sequence). The CDR3 runs 15 residues. CDR3 region: CASTNTGTGSYEQYF. Here the CDR3 DNA reads TGTGCCAGCACCAACACCGGGACAGGGTCCTACGAGCAGTACTTC.

J is TRBJ2-1 and V is TRBV7-2; a weak D match, TRBD2 (5 bases). V was trimmed by 2 bases and J by 3 bases, leaving 14 bases between them. There are 16 residues in the CDR3. Looked up from germline, CDR1 is SGHTA and CDR2 is FQGNSA. The CDR3 DNA is TGTGCCAGCAGCTTAAACCGAGGGTATAGCTACAATGAGCAGTTCTTC. Translated: CASSLNRGYSYNEQFF.

This clone was found a few times. This sequence joins TRBV6-1 and TRBJ1-2; no clear D gene. The V end was cut by 1 base, the J end by 8 bases, with 14 bases between. CDR3 length: 14 residues. Germline lookup yields CDR1 MNHNS and CDR2 SASEGT. The CDR3 is CASSEGARRGGYTF. The CDR3 bases are TGTGCCAGCAGTGAAGGTGCCAGGAGAGGGGGCTACACCTTC.

The rearrangement uses TRBV28 and TRBJ2-7, with 9 positions matching TRBD1. The CDR3 totals 15 residues. The V segment lost 6 bases and the J segment 4 bases; nucleotides outside the gene matches: 10. Germline V gene data show CDR1 as MDHEN and CDR2 as SYDVKM. The CDR3 coding sequence is TGTGCCAGCAGGAGCGACAGGGGGATAGGGTACGAGCAGTACTTC. Protein: CASRSDRGIGYEQYF.

J is TRBJ1-6 and V is TRBV27, with a weak D call TRBD1 (6 bases). The V gene lost 2 bases and the J gene lost 7 bases, with 12 bases spanning the gap. Germline V gives CDR1 MNHEY, CDR2 SMNVEV (reference sequence). This CDR3 spans 15 amino acids. This CDR3 reads CASSLGGLRNSPLHF. DNA of the CDR3: TGTGCCAGCAGTTTAGGGGGCCTTAGGAATTCACCCCTCCACTTT.

The V and J genes are TRBV6-1 and TRBJ2-6; D not resolved. This CDR3 region has 15 residues. Looked up from germline, CDR1 is MNHNS and CDR2 is SASEGT. Trimming removed 3 bases at V and 0 bases at J, with 6 bases between. CDR3 loop: CASSDWSSGANVLTF. The CDR3 bases are TGTGCCAGCAGTGATTGGAGCTCTGGGGCCAACGTCCTGACTTTC.

The CDR3 spells CASRQTREHTGELFF. DNA for the CDR3: TGTGCCAGCCGACAGACAAGGGAACACACCGGGGAGCTGTTTTTT. This chain joins TRBV6-5 and TRBJ2-2; maybe TRBD1 (5 bases). The CDR3 contains 15 residues. Trimming removed 8 bases at V and 3 bases at J, with 16 bases between. The V gene's germline CDR1 is MNHEY and CDR2 SVGAGI.